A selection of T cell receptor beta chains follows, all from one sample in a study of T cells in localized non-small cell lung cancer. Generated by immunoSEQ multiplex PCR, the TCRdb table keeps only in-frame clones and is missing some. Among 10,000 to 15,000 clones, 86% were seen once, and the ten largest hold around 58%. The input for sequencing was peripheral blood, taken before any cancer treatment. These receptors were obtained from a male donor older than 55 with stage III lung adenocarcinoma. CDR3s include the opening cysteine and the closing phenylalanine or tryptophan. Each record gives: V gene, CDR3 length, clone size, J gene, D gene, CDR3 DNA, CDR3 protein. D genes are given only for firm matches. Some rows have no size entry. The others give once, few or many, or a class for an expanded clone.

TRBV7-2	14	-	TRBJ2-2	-	TGTGCCAGCAGCCAGACACTGCTAGCCGGGGAGCTGTTTTTT	CASSQTLLAGELFF
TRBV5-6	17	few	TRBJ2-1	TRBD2	TGTGCCAGCAGCCCGGAAGGGTACGGGAGGGCTTACAATGAGCAGTTCTTC	CASSPEGYGRAYNEQFF
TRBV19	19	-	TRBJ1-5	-	TGTGCCAGTTGTGGGGGGCATAAGGGGGGCGGGTGGGGCAATCAGCCCCAGCATTTT	CASCGGHKGGGWGNQPQHF
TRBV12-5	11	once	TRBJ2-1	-	TGTGCTAGTGGTTTGGTACGTGAGCAGTTCTTC	CASGLVREQFF
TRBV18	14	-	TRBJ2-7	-	TGTGCCAGCTCACCTCCTGCGGGTCCCTACGAGCAGTACTTC	CASSPPAGPYEQYF
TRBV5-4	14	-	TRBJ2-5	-	TGTGCCAGCAGCTCCCCAGTCGGAGAAGAGACCCAGTACTTC	CASSSPVGEETQYF
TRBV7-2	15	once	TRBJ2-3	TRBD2	TGTGCCAGCAGCTTTCAAGCGGGGGAATCAGATACGCAGTATTTT	CASSFQAGESDTQYF
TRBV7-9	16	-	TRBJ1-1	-	TGTGCCAGCAGCTTAGCGAAGGACATCCCGAACACTGAAGCTTTCTTT	CASSLAKDIPNTEAFF
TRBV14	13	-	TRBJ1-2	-	TGTGCCAGCAGCCAAGTAACGGAGAATGGCTACACCTTC	CASSQVTENGYTF
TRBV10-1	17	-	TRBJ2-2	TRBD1	TGCGCCAGCAGTGACCCAGGACAGGGGAAGACTACCGGGGAGCTGTTTTTT	CASSDPGQGKTTGELFF
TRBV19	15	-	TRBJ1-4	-	TGTGCCAGTAGTCGGCCCCTTAGAAACAATGAAAAACTGTTTTTT	CASSRPLRNNEKLFF
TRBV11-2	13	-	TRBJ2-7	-	TGTGCCAGCAGCTTAGTCTCCGGGGACGAGCAGTACTTC	CASSLVSGDEQYF
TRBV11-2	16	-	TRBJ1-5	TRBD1	TGTGCCAGCAGCTTGGGGGGGGACAGGAGAAATCAGCCCCAGCATTTT	CASSLGGDRRNQPQHF
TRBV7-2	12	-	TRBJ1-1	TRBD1	TGTGCCAGCAGTCCCCAGGGGGTTTTAGCTTTCTTT	CASSPQGVLAFF
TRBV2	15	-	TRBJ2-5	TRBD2	TGTGCCAGCAGTGAGACTAGCTGGTACCAAGAGACCCAGTACTTC	CASSETSWYQETQYF
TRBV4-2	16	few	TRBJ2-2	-	TGTGCCAGCAGCCAAGAGGAAGGGACCCACACCGGGGAGCTGTTTTTT	CASSQEEGTHTGELFF
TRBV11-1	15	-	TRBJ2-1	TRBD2	TGTGCCAGCAGCTTAAGCGGGAGGGCCGGGAATGAGCAGTTCTTC	CASSLSGRAGNEQFF
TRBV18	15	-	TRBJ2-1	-	TGTGCCAGCTTCGACTCAGGGAGCTCCTACAATGAGCAGTTCTTC	CASFDSGSSYNEQFF
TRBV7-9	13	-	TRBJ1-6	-	TGTGCCAGCACCCCGGACGGTAATTCACCCCTCCACTTT	CASTPDGNSPLHF
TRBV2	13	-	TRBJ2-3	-	TGTGCCAGCAGTGACCAGGGCAGAGATACGCAGTATTTT	CASSDQGRDTQYF
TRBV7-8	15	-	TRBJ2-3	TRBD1	TGTGCCAGCAGCCCCATACAGGGGGCGGAAGATACGCAGTATTTT	CASSPIQGAEDTQYF
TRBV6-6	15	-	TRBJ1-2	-	TGTGCCAGCAGTTACTCTCCCGGGGCTGGGTATGGCTACACCTTC	CASSYSPGAGYGYTF
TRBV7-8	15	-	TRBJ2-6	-	TGTGCCAGCAGCTCACCAAAGACTGGGGCCAACGTCCTGACTTTC	CASSSPKTGANVLTF
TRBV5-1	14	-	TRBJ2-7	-	TGCGCCAGCAGCGTCTCGGGGATGTCCTACGAGCAGTACTTC	CASSVSGMSYEQYF
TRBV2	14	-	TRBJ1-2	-	TGTGCCAGCACCATAGACACTCACGCGAATGGCTACACCTTC	CASTIDTHANGYTF
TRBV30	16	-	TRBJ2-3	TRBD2	TGTGCCTGGAGTGTAGGGCTAGCGGGGGACACAGATACGCAGTATTTT	CAWSVGLAGDTDTQYF
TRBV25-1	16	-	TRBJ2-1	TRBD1	TGTGCCAGCCTCCCCCCCGGGACAGGGGGCGGAGGTGAGCAGTTCTTC	CASLPPGTGGGGEQFF
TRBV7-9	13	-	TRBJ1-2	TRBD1	TGTGCCAGCAGCTTAGGGGGAGGGACAGTTGGCACCTTC	CASSLGGGTVGTF
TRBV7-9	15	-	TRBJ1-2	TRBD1	TGTGCCAGCAGACGCCCCAGGGGGCCAAACTATGGCTACACCTTC	CASRRPRGPNYGYTF
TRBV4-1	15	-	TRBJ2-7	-	TGCGCCAGCAGCCAAGCCAGGACACCCTGGTACGAGCAGTACTTC	CASSQARTPWYEQYF
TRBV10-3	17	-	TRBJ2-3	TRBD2	TGTGCCATCAGTGAGTCGACGGGGGGGCGGGCCACGGATACGCAGTATTTT	CAISESTGGRATDTQYF
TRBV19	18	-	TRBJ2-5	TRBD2	TGTGCCAGTAGTCCAGGACTAGCGGGGGCCCTCCCGCAAGAGACCCAGTACTTC	CASSPGLAGALPQETQYF
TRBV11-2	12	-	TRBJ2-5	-	TGTGCCAGCAGCTTAGGGGAAGAGACCCAGTACTTC	CASSLGEETQYF
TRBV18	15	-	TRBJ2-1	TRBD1	TGTGCCAGCTCGCGAGGACAGGGGGCTAACAATGAGCAGTTCTTC	CASSRGQGANNEQFF
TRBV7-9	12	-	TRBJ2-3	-	TGTGCCAGCAGCTTCGGGGAAGATACGCAGTATTTT	CASSFGEDTQYF
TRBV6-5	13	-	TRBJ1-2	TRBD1	TGTGCCAGCAGTGAGACAGGGTTCTATGGCTACACCTTC	CASSETGFYGYTF
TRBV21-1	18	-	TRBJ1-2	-	TGTGCCAGCAGCACCCACCCTTACCAGGGTCCAAGGGGACCCGGCTACACCTTC	CASSTHPYQGPRGPGYTF
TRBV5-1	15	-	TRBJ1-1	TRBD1	TGCGCCAGCAGCCTCCGACAGGGGGCCGGCACTGAAGCTTTCTTT	CASSLRQGAGTEAFF
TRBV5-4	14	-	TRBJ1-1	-	TGTGCCAGCACCGAAATAGTAGGGGGACCTGAAGCTTTCTTT	CASTEIVGGPEAFF
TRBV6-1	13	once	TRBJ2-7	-	TGTGCCAGCAGTGAACTAGGGGTCTACGAGCAGTACTTC	CASSELGVYEQYF
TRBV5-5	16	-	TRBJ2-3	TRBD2	TGTGCCAGCAGTTCAGGCGGGGGAGGGTACACAGATACGCAGTATTTT	CASSSGGGGYTDTQYF
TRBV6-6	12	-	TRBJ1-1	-	TGTGCCAGCAGTCCTCTCTGGACTGAAGCTTTCTTT	CASSPLWTEAFF
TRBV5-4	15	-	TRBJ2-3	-	TGTGCCAGCAGCCCCGGGGGGCCGTTAAAAGATACGCAGTATTTT	CASSPGGPLKDTQYF
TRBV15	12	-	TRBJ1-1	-	TGTGCCACCAGCAGAGGGATGAGTGAAGCTTTCTTT	CATSRGMSEAFF